This TCR beta chain derives from a study of shared T cell receptors in the human thymus. Profiled with immunoSEQ multiplex PCR; TCRdb holds only in-frame clones, not every one. The repertoire holds around 730,000 clones, with roughly 85% as singletons. CDR1 and CDR2 (germline): LNHDA, SQIVND (reference sequence). The CDR3 consists of 14 residues. J was trimmed by 1 base and V by 6 bases; bases with no gene match: 5. These data were also filed under a second study, of human thymus T cells. That work states: Congenital heart defects were the reason for the corrective surgery that the donors, healthy Finnish infants, were having. Resected material from corrective heart surgery provided the thymus tissue analysed.

The chain combines TRBV19 with TRBJ1-1; 7 bases fit TRBD1. The sequence was collected from a girl under two years old with a congenital heart defect. Material for sequencing was thymocytes. The CDR3 DNA is TGTGCCAGTAGGCTGGACAGGAGGAACACTGAAGCTTTCTTT. This codes for CASRLDRRNTEAFF.